Below, 25 T cell receptor beta chains from the same sample are listed, as sequenced in a study of lymphopenia after photon versus proton radiotherapy. Assay used: immunoSEQ multiplex PCR; TCRdb lists only in-frame clones, some missing. The table includes about 20,000 clones, roughly 91% detected once. Sample: peripheral blood, taken from a patient treated with proton-based radiotherapy. These receptors all stem from a man aged 80 or over with esophageal cancer.

The chain carries TRBV5-4 and TRBJ2-1; 10 bases match TRBD2. Per germline, CDR1 SGHNT and CDR2 YYREEE (reference sequence). The CDR3 covers 15 residues. With 1 base clipped from V and 9 bases from J, the junction kept 7 bases outside the gene matches. The CDR3 is CASSLMVAGGPEQFF. The CDR3 DNA is TGTGCCAGCAGCTTGATGGTAGCGGGAGGTCCTGAGCAGTTCTTC.

In DNA form, the CDR3 reads TGTGCCACCAGCAGAGATCTTGGCGGCAGGGAAACCGGGGAGCTGTTTTTT. Its protein product is CATSRDLGGRETGELFF. V usage is TRBV15 and J usage is TRBJ2-2; D is possibly TRBD1 (5 bases). The CDR3 has 17 amino acids. V lost 0 bases and J 5 bases, leaving 16 bases between the germline ends. From germline, CDR1 is LNHNV and CDR2 YYDKDF (reference sequence).

J is TRBJ1-5 and V is TRBV7-8; the match to TRBD1 covers 7 bases. Germline V gene sequence: CDR1 SGHVS, CDR2 FQNEAQ. CDR3 length: 14 amino acids. Germline trimming cut 5 bases from V and 7 bases from J; bases unmatched to any gene: 8. The CDR3 DNA reads TGTGCCAGCAGCCTAGACAGGGCCAGGCAGCCCCAGCATTTT. Encoded protein: CASSLDRARQPQHF.

This chain connects TRBV11-2 to TRBJ2-7, with TRBD2 identical over 8 bases. This CDR3 contains 15 residues. CDR1 is SGHAT, CDR2 FQNNGV, per germline. V shed 5 bases and J 0 bases; nucleotides not matched to a gene: 6. The CDR3, as DNA: TGTGCCAGCAGCGCGGGGGGCTGGGTCTCCTACGAGCAGTACTTC. This encodes CASSAGGWVSYEQYF.

The chain links TRBV28 to TRBJ2-7, with 11 nucleotides matching TRBD1. Losses at the gene ends were 4 bases for V and 4 bases for J; bases not matched to a gene: 9. The CDR3 is 16 residues long. CDR1 and CDR2 (germline): MDHEN, SYDVKM. In nucleotides, the CDR3 is TGTGCCAGCAGTTCATCGGGACAGGGGGTCGGTTACGAGCAGTACTTC. Its protein is CASSSSGQGVGYEQYF.

The CDR3 DNA follows: TGTGCCAGCAGCGTTGGCGAGACCCAGTACTTC. Amino acids: CASSVGETQYF. This chain connects TRBV13 to TRBJ2-5; D call uncertain. This CDR3 is built from 11 residues. Trimming took 5 bases from V and 5 from J, leaving 6 bases between them. Germline values: CDR1 PRHDT, CDR2 FYEKMQ (reference sequence).

The genes are TRBV4-1 and TRBJ1-2, with 7 nucleotides matching TRBD1. V lost 3 bases, J lost 8 bases, and 12 bases stayed unmatched. This CDR3 is built from 15 residues. CDR1 and CDR2 from the germline V gene are MGHRA and YSYEKL. CDR3 nucleotide sequence: TGCGCCAGCAGCCAGAACAGGGGCTCCCAAGGCGGCTACACCTTC. It encodes CASSQNRGSQGGYTF.

The chain combines TRBV7-9 with TRBJ1-1; perhaps TRBD1 as D (5 bases). Looked up from germline, CDR1 is SEHNR and CDR2 is FQNEAQ (reference sequence). Deletions cut 5 bases from V and 3 bases from J, with 19 bases between. The CDR3 contains 16 residues. CDR3 protein: CASSPYLGGVYTEAFF. The CDR3 DNA reads TGTGCCAGCAGCCCATACCTTGGAGGGGTTTACACTGAAGCTTTCTTT.

The V call is TRBV2, the J call TRBJ1-2; no clear D gene. CDR1 is SNHLY and CDR2 is FYNNEI in the germline V gene. There are 11 residues in the CDR3. V lost 5 bases to trimming and J lost 8 bases, with 9 bases between them. The CDR3 nucleotides read TGTGCCAGCAGTTGGCTGCGCGGCTACACCTTC. This translates into CASSWLRGYTF.

The chain couples TRBV10-3 to TRBJ2-5; D is ambiguous. CDR3 length: 14 residues. Germline V gives CDR1 ENHRY, CDR2 SYGVKD. Trimming took 3 bases from V and 3 from J, leaving 11 bases between them. The DNA of the CDR3 is TGTGCCATCAGTGACAGAGCCGACGAAGAGACCCAGTACTTC. This codes for CAISDRADEETQYF.

The rearrangement joins TRBV19 to TRBJ1-5; no clear D. The V gene lost 5 bases and the J gene lost 0 bases, with 5 bases spanning the gap. This CDR3 comprises 13 residues. CDR1 is LNHDA and CDR2 is SQIVND in the germline V gene (reference sequence). The CDR3 sequence: CASSPVSNQPQHF. The CDR3 region has the DNA TGTGCCAGTAGTCCCGTTAGCAATCAGCCCCAGCATTTT.

The CDR3 nucleotides are TGTGCCAGCTCACCCCAGGGACAGACGGTCGTTCTGGCGGATACGCAGTATTTT. Protein product: CASSPQGQTVVLADTQYF. J is TRBJ2-3 and V is TRBV18; 7 bases are a match to TRBD1. This CDR3 region has 18 residues. Germline V gene lookup returns CDR1 KGHSH and CDR2 LQKENI. The junction had 18 bases not matched to a gene; V was cut back by 3 bases and J by 6 bases.

This clone occurred once. V usage is TRBV5-1 and J usage is TRBJ1-4; weak D call: TRBD1 (5 bases). Per the germline V gene, CDR1 is SGHRS and CDR2 is YFSETQ. V lost 0 bases and J lost 8, with 17 bases in between. The CDR3 is 16 amino acids. CDR3 in amino acids: CASSLGPGLGREKLFF. CDR3 sequence (DNA): TGCGCCAGCAGCTTGGGACCGGGGCTGGGTAGGGAAAAACTGTTTTTT.

The chain joins TRBV4-1 to TRBJ2-7; tentatively, D is TRBD1 (6 bases). CDR1 is MGHRA and CDR2 is YSYEKL in the germline V gene. The CDR3 has 14 amino acids. V lost 3 bases and J lost 7, with 16 bases in between. CDR3 sequence reads: CASSQGALVGEQYF. CDR3 DNA: TGCGCCAGCAGCCAGGGGGCGCTCGTGGGAGAGCAGTACTTC.

The chain has TRBV19 and TRBJ1-4; TRBD1 matches 7 bases. The CDR3 sequence is 15 residues long. Germline lookup yields CDR1 LNHDA and CDR2 SQIVND (reference sequence). V shed 5 bases and J 7 bases; nucleotides not matched to a gene: 10. Written as DNA, the CDR3 is TGTGCCAGTAGTGGGTTGGACAGGCTGGGTGAAAAACTGTTTTTT. Amino acid sequence: CASSGLDRLGEKLFF.

The gene calls are TRBV30 and TRBJ1-2; D ambiguous. The CDR3 spans 14 residues. V was cut by 6 bases and J by 3 bases, with 17 bases left in between. The germline CDR1 and CDR2 sequences are GTSNPN and SVGIG (reference sequence). The CDR3 DNA reads TGTGCCTGTTACAGTGGATCCCTCTACTATGGCTACACCTTC. This translates into CACYSGSLYYGYTF.

The chain combines TRBV4-3 with TRBJ1-2; unclear D gene. Trimming took off 0 bases at V and 5 bases at J, with 13 bases between the two ends. Germline-derived CDR1 and CDR2 are LGHNA and YSLEER. This CDR3 has 15 residues. This CDR3 reads CASSQDHGSRYGYTF. In DNA form, the CDR3 reads TGCGCCAGCAGCCAAGATCACGGGTCGAGATATGGCTACACCTTC.

The CDR3 loop reads CASSIHIGTTYEQYF. The CDR3 bases are TGTGCCAGTAGTATACATATAGGGACCACCTACGAGCAGTACTTC. The chain uses TRBV19 and TRBJ2-7; either TRBD1 or TRBD2 may supply D (5 bases each). The CDR3 spans 15 residues. From germline, CDR1 is LNHDA and CDR2 SQIVND (reference sequence). The V gene lost 2 bases and the J gene lost 2 bases, with 13 bases spanning the gap.

CDR3: CASQFVGGTGELFF. The CDR3 DNA is TGTGCCAGCCAATTCGTCGGGGGCACCGGGGAGCTGTTTTTT. The chain combines TRBV7-3 with TRBJ2-2; a weak D match, TRBD2 (6 bases). The CDR3 consists of 14 residues. V was shortened by 8 bases and J by 4 bases, with 14 bases between the two germline ends. Per the germline V gene, CDR1 is SGHTA and CDR2 is FQGTGA.

The chain is built from TRBV7-2 and TRBJ1-5; no clear D. The germline V and J ends were trimmed by 1 base and 6 bases, with 13 bases remaining between them. Per germline, CDR1 SGHTA and CDR2 FQGNSA. The CDR3 extends over 15 amino acids. Written as DNA, the CDR3 is TGTGCCAGCAGCTTAGAGTCGGGCGGGGTTCAGCCCCAGCATTTT. This encodes CASSLESGGVQPQHF.

The chain recombines TRBV5-6 with TRBJ2-5, with D hard to call. This CDR3 has 11 residues. V lost 4 bases, J lost 5 bases, and 6 bases lay in between. The germline V gene has CDR1 SGHDT and CDR2 YYEEEE. In DNA form, the CDR3 reads TGTGCCAGCAGCGTTGCGGAGACCCAGTACTTC. The encoded protein is CASSVAETQYF.

The chain is built from TRBV11-1 and TRBJ1-1; no clear D gene. Germline V lookup: CDR1 SGHAT, CDR2 FQDESV (reference sequence). CDR3 length: 14 residues. Trimming shortened V by 1 base and J by 6 bases, and 12 bases separated the two germline ends. CDR3 nucleotides: TGTGCCAGCAGCTTAGGGTTCAGGTCGCCTGAAGCTTTCTTT. Translating gives CASSLGFRSPEAFF.

This chain connects TRBV6-1 to TRBJ2-1; 8 bases fit TRBD2. Germline-derived CDR1 and CDR2 are MNHNS and SASEGT. Trimming removed 2 bases from V and 9 bases from J; junction bases left unmatched: 12. This CDR3 has 16 amino acids. CDR3: CASSEFSGTSQLEQFF. The CDR3 nucleotides are TGTGCCAGCAGTGAATTCTCCGGGACTAGTCAACTTGAGCAGTTCTTC.

This sequence joins TRBV19 and TRBJ1-2, with D unclear. V was pared by 0 bases and J by 3 bases, with 20 bases between. The CDR3 consists of 18 residues. Germline CDR1 LNHDA, CDR2 SQIVND (reference sequence). In DNA, the CDR3 is TGTGCCAGTAGTATAGATAATCGTTTAAGGAGAGTCGACTATGGCTACACCTTC. Residues: CASSIDNRLRRVDYGYTF.

V and J are TRBV5-6 and TRBJ1-2, with 7 bases fitting TRBD1. After removal of 0 bases from V and 5 bases from J, the junction contained 4 bases not matched to a gene. Germline CDR1 and CDR2: SGHDT and YYEEEE. This CDR3 contains 14 residues. CDR3 protein: CASSLGQGLYGYTF. DNA of the CDR3: TGTGCCAGCAGCTTGGGACAGGGTCTTTATGGCTACACCTTC.